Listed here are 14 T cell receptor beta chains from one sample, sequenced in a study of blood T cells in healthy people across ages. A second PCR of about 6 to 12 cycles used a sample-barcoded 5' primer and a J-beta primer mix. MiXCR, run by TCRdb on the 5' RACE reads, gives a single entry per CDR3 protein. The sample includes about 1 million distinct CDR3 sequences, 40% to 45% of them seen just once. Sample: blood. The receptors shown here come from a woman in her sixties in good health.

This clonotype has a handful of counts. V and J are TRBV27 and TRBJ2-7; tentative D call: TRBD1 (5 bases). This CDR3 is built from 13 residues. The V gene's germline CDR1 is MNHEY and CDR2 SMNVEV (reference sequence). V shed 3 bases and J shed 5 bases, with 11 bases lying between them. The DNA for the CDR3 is TGTGCCAGCAGTTTGCAGGGTTTCCACGAGCAGTACTTC. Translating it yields CASSLQGFHEQYF.

CDR3 protein: CASTPGVGQGATEAFF. The CDR3 bases are TGTGCCAGCACCCCTGGGGTAGGACAGGGGGCTACTGAAGCTTTCTTT. The rearrangement joins TRBV11-1 to TRBJ1-1; 11 bases match TRBD1. The CDR3 spans 16 residues. The germline gives CDR1 SGHAT, CDR2 FQDESV (reference sequence). With V trimmed by 7 bases and J by 5 bases, 12 bases remained unmatched.

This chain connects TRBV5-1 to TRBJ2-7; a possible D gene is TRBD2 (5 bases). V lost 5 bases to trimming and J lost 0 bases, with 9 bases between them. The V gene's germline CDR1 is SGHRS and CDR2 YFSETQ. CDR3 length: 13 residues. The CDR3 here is CASSQRPSYEQYF. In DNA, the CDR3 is TGCGCCAGCAGTCAGCGGCCCTCCTACGAGCAGTACTTC.

CDR3 residues: CASSVRSGSYEQYF. The DNA for the CDR3 is TGTGCCAGCAGCGTACGTTCTGGGTCCTACGAGCAGTACTTC. This chain uses TRBV7-6 with TRBJ2-5; D remains ambiguous. With the DNA end fitting TRBJ2-7 better, the J assignment may be wrong. CDR1 SGHVS and CDR2 FNYEAQ come from the germline V gene. This CDR3 contains 14 residues.

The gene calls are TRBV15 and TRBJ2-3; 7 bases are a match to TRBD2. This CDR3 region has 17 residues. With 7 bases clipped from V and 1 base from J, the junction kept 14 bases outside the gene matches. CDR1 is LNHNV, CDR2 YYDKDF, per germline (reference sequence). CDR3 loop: CATKQGGREAGTDTQYF. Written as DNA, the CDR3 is TGTGCCACCAAGCAGGGTGGACGGGAGGCGGGCACAGATACGCAGTATTTT.

Here the CDR3 reads CASSPREYHTDTQYF. The CDR3 DNA follows: TGTGCCAGCAGTCCGCGGGAATACCACACAGATACGCAGTATTTT. The V and J genes are TRBV27 and TRBJ2-3, with TRBD2 as a possible D gene (6 bases). Trimming shortened V by 5 bases and J by 2 bases, and 14 bases separated the two germline ends. CDR3 size: 15 residues. The germline CDR1 and CDR2 sequences are MNHEY and SMNVEV (reference sequence).

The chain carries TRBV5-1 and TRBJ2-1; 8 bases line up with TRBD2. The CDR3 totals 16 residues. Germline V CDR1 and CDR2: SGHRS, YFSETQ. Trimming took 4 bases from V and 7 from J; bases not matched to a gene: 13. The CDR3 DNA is TGCGCCAGCAGCCTCCTTCGGAGCGGGAGTTCGAATGAGCAGTTCTTC. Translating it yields CASSLLRSGSSNEQFF.

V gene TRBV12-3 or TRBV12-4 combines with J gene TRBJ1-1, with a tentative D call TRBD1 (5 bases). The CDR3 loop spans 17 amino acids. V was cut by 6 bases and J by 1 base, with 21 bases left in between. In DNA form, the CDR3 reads TGTGCCAGCAGCCCCCTTCCTGGGGCACACCGGAACACTGAAGCTTTCTTT. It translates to CASSPLPGAHRNTEAFF.

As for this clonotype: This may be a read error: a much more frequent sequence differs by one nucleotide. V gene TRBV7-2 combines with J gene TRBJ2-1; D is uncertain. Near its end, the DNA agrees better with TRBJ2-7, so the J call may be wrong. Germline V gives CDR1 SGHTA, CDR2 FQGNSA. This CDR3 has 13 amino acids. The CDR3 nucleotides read TGTGCCAGCAGCTTACCCGGCTACAATGAGCAGTACTTC. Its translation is CASSLPGYNEQYF.

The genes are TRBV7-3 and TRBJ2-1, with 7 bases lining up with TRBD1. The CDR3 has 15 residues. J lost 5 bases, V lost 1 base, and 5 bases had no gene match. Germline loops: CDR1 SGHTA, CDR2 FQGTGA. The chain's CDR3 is CASSLKAGGNNEQFF. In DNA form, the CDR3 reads TGTGCCAGCAGCTTAAAGGCAGGGGGTAACAATGAGCAGTTCTTC.

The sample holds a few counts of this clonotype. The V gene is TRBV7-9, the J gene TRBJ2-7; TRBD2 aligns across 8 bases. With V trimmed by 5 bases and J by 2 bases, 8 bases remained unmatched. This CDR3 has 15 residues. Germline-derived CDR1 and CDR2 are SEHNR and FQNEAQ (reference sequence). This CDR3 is CASSKAAGGTYEQYF. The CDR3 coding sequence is TGTGCCAGCAGCAAGGCCGCGGGAGGAACCTACGAGCAGTACTTC. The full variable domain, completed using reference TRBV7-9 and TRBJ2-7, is DTGVSQNPRHKITKRGQNVTFRCDPISEHNRLYWYRQTLGQGPEFLTYFQNEAQLEKSRLLSDRFSAERPKGSFSTLEIQRTEQGDSAMYLCASSKAAGGTYEQYFGPGTRLTVT.

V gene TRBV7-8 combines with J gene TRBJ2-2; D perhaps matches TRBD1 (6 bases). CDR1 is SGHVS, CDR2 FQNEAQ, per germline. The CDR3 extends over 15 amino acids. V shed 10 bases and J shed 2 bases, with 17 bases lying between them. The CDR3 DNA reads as TGTGCCACCAACGTCCGGACAGACAACACCGGGGAGCTGTTTTTT. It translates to CATNVRTDNTGELFF.

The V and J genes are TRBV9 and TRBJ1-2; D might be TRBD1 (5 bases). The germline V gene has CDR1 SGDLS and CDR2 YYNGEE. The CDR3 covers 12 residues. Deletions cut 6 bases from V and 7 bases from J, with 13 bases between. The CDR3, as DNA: TGTGCCAGCAACGGGGGTGCCCGTGGCTACACCTTC. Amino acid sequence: CASNGGARGYTF.

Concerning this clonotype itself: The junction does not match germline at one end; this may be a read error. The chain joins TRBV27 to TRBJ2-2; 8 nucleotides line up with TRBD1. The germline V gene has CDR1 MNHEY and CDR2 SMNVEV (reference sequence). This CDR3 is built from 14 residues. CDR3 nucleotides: TGTGCCAGCAGTCTGGACAGGGCGATCGGGGGGCTGTTTTTT. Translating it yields CASSLDRAIGGLFF.